This T cell receptor beta chain was sequenced in a study of tumor T cells in aggressive B-cell lymphoma. This CDR3 contains 16 residues. Germline V CDR1 and CDR2: SGHAT, FQNNGV. J lost 1 base, V lost 4 bases, and 9 bases had no gene match. Assay: immunoSEQ multiplex PCR; the TCRdb copy retains only in-frame clones and omits some. The table includes about 400 clones, about 95% detected once. Specimen: tumor tissue. The chain employs TRBV11-2 and TRBJ1-1, with 7 nucleotides matching TRBD1. The receptor comes from an adult with diffuse large B cell lymphoma. DNA of the CDR3: TGTGCCAGCAGCTCAACACAGGGGTTTGGGAACACTGAAGCTTTCTTT. This sequence encodes CASSSTQGFGNTEAFF. Full variable domain (outside the CDR3, taken from reference TRBV11-2 and TRBJ1-1): EAGVAQSPRYKIIEKRQSVAFWCNPISGHATLYWYQQILGQGPKLLIQFQNNGVVDDSQLPKDRFSAERLKGVDSTLKIQPAKLEDSAVYLCASSSTQGFGNTEAFFGQGTRLTVV.